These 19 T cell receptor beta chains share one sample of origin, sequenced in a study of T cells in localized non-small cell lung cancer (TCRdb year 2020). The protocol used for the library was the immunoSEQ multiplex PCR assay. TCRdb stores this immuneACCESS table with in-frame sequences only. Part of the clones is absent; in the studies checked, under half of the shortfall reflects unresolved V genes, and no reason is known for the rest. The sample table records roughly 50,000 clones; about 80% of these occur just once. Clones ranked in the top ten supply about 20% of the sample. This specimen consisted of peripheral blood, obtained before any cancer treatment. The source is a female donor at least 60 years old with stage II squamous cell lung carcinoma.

The CDR3 reads CASSLFTEAFF. DNA for the CDR3: TGTGCCAGCAGCTTGTTCACAGAAGCTTTCTTT. The rearrangement joins TRBV5-6 to TRBJ1-1, with D unresolved. The CDR3 sequence is 11 residues long. CDR1 SGHDT and CDR2 YYEEEE come from the germline V gene. V was clipped by 1 base and J by 8 bases, with 6 bases between them.

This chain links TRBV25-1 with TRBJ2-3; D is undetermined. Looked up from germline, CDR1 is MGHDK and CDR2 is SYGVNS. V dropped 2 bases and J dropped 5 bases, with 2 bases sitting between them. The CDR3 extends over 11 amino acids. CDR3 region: CASSEGDTQYF. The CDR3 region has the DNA TGTGCCAGCAGTGAAGGAGATACGCAGTATTTT. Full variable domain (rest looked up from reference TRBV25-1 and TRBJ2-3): EADIYQTPRYLVIGTGKKITLECSQTMGHDKMYWYQQDPGMELHLIHYSYGVNSTEKGDLSSESTVSRIRTEHFPLTLESARPSHTSQYLCASSEGDTQYFGPGTRLTVL.

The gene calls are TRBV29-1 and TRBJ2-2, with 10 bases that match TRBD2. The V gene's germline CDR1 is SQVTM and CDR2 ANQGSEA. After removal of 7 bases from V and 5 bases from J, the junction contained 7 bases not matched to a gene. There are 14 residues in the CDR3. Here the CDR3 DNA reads TGCAGCGCGAAAGCGGGGGGGCCTACCGGGGAGCTGTTTTTT. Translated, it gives CSAKAGGPTGELFF.

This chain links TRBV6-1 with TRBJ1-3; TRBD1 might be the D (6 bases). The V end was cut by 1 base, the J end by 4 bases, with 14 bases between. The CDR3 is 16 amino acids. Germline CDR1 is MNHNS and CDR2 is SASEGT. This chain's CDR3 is CASSEGRGPLGNTIYF. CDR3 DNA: TGTGCCAGCAGTGAAGGCAGGGGCCCACTAGGAAACACCATATATTTT.

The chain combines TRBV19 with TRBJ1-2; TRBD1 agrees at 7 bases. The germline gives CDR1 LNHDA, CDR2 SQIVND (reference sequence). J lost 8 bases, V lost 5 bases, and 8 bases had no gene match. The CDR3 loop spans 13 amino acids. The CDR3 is CASSRQGLGGYTF. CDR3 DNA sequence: TGTGCCAGTAGTCGACAGGGTCTGGGCGGCTACACCTTC. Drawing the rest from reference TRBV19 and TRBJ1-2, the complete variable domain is DGGITQSPKYLFRKEGQNVTLSCEQNLNHDAMYWYRQDPGQGLRLIYYSQIVNDFQKGDIAEGYSVSREKKESFPLTVTSAQKNPTAFYLCASSRQGLGGYTFGSGTRLTVV.

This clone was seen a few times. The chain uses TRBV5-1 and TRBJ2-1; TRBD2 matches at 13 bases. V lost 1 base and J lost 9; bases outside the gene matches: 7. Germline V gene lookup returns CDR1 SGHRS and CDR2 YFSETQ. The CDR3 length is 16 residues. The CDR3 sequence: CASSLTSGGASGEQFF. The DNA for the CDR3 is TGCGCCAGCAGCTTGACTAGCGGGGGGGCATCGGGTGAGCAGTTCTTC. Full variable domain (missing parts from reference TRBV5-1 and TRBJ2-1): KAGVTQTPRYLIKTRGQQVTLSCSPISGHRSVSWYQQTPGQGLQFLFEYFSETQRNKGNFPGRFSGRQFSNSRSEMNVSTLELGDSALYLCASSLTSGGASGEQFFGPGTRLTVL.

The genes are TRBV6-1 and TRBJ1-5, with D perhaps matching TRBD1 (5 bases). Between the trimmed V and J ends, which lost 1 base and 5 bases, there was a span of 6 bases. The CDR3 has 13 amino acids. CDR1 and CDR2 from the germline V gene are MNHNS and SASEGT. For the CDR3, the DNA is TGTGCCAGCAGTGAAGAGACAGATCAGCCCCAGCATTTT. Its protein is CASSEETDQPQHF.

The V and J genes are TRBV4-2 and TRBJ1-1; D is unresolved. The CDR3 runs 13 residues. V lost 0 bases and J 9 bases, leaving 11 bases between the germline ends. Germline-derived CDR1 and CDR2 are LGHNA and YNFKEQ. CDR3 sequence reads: CASSQEGFLKAFF. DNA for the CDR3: TGTGCCAGCAGCCAAGAGGGTTTTCTAAAAGCTTTCTTT.

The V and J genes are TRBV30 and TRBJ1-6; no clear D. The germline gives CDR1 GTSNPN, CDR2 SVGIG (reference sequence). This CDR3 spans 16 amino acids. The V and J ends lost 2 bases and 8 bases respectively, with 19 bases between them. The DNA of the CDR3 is TGTGCCTGGAGTCTGTCTCGGGCTTGGAGGGATTCACCCCTCCACTTT. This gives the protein CAWSLSRAWRDSPLHF.

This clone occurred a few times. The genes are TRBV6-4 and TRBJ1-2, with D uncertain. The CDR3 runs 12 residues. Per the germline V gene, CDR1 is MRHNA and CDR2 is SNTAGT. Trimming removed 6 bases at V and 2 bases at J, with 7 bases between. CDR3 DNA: TGTGCCAGCAGCACTTCGAACTATGGCTACACCTTC. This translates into CASSTSNYGYTF.

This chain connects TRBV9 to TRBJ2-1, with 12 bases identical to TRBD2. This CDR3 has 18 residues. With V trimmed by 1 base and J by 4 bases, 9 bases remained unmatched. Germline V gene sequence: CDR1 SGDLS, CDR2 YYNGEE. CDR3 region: CASSVTSAGLAGYNEQFF. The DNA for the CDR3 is TGTGCCAGCAGCGTAACCTCAGCCGGACTAGCGGGATACAATGAGCAGTTCTTC.

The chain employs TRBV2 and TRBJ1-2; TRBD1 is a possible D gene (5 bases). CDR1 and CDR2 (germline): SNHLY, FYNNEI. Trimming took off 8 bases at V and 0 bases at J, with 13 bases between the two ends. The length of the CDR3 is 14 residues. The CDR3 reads CASDEMGANYGYTF. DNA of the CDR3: TGTGCCAGCGACGAGATGGGGGCTAACTATGGCTACACCTTC.

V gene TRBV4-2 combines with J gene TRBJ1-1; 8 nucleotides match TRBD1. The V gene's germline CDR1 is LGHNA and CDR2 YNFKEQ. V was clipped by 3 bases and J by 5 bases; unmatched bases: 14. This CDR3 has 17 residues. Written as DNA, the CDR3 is TGTGCCAGCAGCCAGCCCGGGACAGGCGCTTTGGGGACTGAAGCTTTCTTT. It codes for CASSQPGTGALGTEAFF.

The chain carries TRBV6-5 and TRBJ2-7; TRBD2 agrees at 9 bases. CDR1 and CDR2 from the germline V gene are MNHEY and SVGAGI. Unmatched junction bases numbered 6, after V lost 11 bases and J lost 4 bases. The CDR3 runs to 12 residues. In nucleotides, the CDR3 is TGTGCCGCCGGGACTAGCAAGTACGAGCAGTACTTC. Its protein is CAAGTSKYEQYF.

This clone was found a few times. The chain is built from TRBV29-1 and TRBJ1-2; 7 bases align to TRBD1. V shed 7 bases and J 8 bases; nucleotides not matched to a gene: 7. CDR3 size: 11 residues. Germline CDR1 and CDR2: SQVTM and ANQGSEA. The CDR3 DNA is TGCAGCGGGGACAGCTCGAGAGGCTACACCTTC. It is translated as CSGDSSRGYTF.

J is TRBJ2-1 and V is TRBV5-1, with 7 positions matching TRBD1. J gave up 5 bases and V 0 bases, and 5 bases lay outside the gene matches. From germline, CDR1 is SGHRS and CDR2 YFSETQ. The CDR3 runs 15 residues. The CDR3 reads CASSLGGTADNEQFF. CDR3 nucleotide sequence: TGCGCCAGCAGCTTGGGAGGGACAGCTGACAATGAGCAGTTCTTC.

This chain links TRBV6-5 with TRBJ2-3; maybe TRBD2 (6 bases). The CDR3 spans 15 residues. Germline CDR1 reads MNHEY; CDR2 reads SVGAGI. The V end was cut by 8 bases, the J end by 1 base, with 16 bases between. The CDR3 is CASRLGGAGTDTQYF. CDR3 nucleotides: TGTGCCAGCCGCCTGGGGGGTGCGGGCACAGATACGCAGTATTTT.

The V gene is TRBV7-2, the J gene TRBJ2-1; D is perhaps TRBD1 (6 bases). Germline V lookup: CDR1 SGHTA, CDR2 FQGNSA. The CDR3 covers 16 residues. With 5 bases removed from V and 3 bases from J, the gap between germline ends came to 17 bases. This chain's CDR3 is CASSLNGQKYYNEQFF. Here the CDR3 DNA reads TGTGCCAGCAGCCTAAACGGACAGAAGTACTACAATGAGCAGTTCTTC.

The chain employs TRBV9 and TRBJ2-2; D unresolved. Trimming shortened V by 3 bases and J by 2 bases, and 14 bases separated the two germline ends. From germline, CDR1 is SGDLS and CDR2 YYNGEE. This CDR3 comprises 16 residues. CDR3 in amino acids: CASSAAPRVNTGELFF. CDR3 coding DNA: TGTGCCAGCAGCGCAGCTCCAAGGGTAAACACCGGGGAGCTGTTTTTT.